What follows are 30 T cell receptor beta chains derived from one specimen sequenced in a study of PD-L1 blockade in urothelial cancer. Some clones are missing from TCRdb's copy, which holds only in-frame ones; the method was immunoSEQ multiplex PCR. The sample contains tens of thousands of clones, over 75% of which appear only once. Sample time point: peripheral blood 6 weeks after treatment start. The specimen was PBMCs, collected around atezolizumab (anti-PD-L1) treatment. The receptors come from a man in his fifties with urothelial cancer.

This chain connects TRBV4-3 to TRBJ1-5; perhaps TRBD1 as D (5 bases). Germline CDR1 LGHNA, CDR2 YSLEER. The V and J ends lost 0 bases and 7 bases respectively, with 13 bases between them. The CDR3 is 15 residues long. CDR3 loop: CASSQDYGGGQPQHF. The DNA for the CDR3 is TGCGCCAGCAGCCAAGATTACGGGGGAGGCCAGCCCCAGCATTTT.

The CDR3, as DNA: TGTGCCAGCAGCGTAGCGTCTAGCGGGAGTAGTGATACGCAGTATTTT. Residues: CASSVASSGSSDTQYF. This sequence joins TRBV9 and TRBJ2-3; 10 bases line up with TRBD2. V lost 0 bases and J lost 6; bases outside the gene matches: 7. The CDR3 is 16 amino acids. Germline lookup yields CDR1 SGDLS and CDR2 YYNGEE. Based on the CDR3 plus reference TRBV9 and TRBJ2-3, the full variable domain is DSGVTQTPKHLITATGQRVTLRCSPRSGDLSVYWYQQSLDQGLQFLIQYYNGEERAKGNILERFSAQQFPDLHSELNLSSLELGDSALYFCASSVASSGSSDTQYFGPGTRLTVL.

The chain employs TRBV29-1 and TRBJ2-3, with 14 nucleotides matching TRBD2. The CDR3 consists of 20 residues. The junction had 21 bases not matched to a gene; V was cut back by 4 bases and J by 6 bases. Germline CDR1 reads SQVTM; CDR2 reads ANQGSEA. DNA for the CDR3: TGCAGCGTTGTTAGTACCACCTCGGGACTAGCGGGAGCCCTAGCGGATACGCAGTATTTT. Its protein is CSVVSTTSGLAGALADTQYF.

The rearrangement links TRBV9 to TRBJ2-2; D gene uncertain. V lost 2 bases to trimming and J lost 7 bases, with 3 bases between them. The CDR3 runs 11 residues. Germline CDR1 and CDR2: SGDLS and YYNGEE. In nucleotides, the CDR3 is TGTGCCAGCAGCGTCGGCGGGGAGCTGTTTTTT. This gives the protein CASSVGGELFF.

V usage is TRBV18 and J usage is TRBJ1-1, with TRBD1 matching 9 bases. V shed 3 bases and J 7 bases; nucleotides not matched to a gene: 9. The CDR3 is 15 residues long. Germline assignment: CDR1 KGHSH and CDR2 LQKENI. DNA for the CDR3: TGTGCCAGCTCACCTAATCCGGGACAGGGATATGAAGCTTTCTTT. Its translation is CASSPNPGQGYEAFF.

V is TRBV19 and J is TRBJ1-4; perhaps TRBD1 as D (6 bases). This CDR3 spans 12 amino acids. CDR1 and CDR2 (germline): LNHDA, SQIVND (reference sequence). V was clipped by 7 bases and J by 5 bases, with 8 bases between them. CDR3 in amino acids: CASKRGNEKLFF. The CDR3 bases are TGTGCCAGTAAAAGGGGGAATGAAAAACTGTTTTTT.

The CDR3 DNA reads as TGTGCCAGCAGTGACTCGAGTAAGGGAAGGGGTGAGCAGTTCTTC. Protein: CASSDSSKGRGEQFF. The chain carries TRBV6-4 and TRBJ2-1, with D possibly matching TRBD1 (5 bases). Per germline, CDR1 MRHNA and CDR2 SNTAGT. The CDR3 loop spans 15 amino acids. V was trimmed by 0 bases and J by 9 bases, leaving 15 bases between them.

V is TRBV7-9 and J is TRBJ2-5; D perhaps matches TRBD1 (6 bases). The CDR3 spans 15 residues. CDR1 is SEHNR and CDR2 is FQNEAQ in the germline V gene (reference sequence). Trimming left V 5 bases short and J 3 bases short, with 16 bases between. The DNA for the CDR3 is TGTGCCAGCAGCCGTCAGAGGACAGTGGAAGAGACCCAGTACTTC. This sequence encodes CASSRQRTVEETQYF.

Written as DNA, the CDR3 is TGTGCCAGCAGCTCCACCGGGACAACCACACCCCTCCACTTT. Its translation is CASSSTGTTTPLHF. This sequence joins TRBV7-2 and TRBJ1-6, with a weak D call TRBD1 (6 bases). Germline V gives CDR1 SGHTA, CDR2 FQGNSA. CDR3 length: 14 residues. Trimming removed 4 bases at V and 11 bases at J, with 15 bases between.

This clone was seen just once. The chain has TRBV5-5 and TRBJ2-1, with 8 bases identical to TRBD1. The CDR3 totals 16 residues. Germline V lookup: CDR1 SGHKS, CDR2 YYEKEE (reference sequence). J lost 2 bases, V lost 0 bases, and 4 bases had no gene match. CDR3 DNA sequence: TGTGCCAGCAGCTTGGGGACAGGGCTGACCTACAATGAGCAGTTCTTC. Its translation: CASSLGTGLTYNEQFF.

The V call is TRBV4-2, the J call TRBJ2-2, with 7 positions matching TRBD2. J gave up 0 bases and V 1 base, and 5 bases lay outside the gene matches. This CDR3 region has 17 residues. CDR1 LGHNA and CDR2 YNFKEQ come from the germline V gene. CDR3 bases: TGTGCCAGCAGCCAAGTGTTCGGGGGGACGAACACCGGGGAGCTGTTTTTT. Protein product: CASSQVFGGTNTGELFF.

The CDR3 coding sequence is TGTGCCAGCAGTGAAGCGGGGACAGCTGGAAACACCATATATTTT. The encoded protein is CASSEAGTAGNTIYF. The J gene is TRBJ1-3, the V gene TRBV6-1; TRBD1 matches at 7 bases. V lost 0 bases, J lost 2 bases, and 1 base stayed unmatched. Per germline, CDR1 MNHNS and CDR2 SASEGT. This CDR3 is 15 amino acids long.

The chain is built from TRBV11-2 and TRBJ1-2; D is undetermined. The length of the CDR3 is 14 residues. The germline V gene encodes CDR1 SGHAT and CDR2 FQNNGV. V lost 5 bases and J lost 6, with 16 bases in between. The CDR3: CASSRLVLEDGYTF. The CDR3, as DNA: TGTGCCAGCAGCCGCCTGGTCCTGGAGGATGGCTACACCTTC. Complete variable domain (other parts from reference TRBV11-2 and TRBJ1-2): EAGVAQSPRYKIIEKRQSVAFWCNPISGHATLYWYQQILGQGPKLLIQFQNNGVVDDSQLPKDRFSAERLKGVDSTLKIQPAKLEDSAVYLCASSRLVLEDGYTFGSGTRLTVV.

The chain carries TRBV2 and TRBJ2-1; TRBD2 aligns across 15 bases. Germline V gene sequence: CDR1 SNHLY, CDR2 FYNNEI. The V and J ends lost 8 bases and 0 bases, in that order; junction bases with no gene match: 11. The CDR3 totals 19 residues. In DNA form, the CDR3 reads TGTGCCAGCGGACAACCCGGGACTAGCGGGAGGAGCTCCTACAATGAGCAGTTCTTC. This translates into CASGQPGTSGRSSYNEQFF.

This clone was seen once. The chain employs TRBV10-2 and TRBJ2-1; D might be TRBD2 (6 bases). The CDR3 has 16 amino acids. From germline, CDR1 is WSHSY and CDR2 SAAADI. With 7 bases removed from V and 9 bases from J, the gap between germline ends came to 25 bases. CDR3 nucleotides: TGCGCCAGCACCCCGGGAGCGGATTACCTTGGGGGTGAGCAGTTCTTC. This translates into CASTPGADYLGGEQFF.

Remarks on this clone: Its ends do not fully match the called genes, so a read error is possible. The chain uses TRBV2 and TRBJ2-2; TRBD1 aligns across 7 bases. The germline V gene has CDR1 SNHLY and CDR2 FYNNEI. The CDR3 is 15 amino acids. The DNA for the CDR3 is TGTGCCAGCAGCGACAGGGATACGAATACCGGGGAGCTGTTTTTT. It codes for CASSDRDTNTGELFF.

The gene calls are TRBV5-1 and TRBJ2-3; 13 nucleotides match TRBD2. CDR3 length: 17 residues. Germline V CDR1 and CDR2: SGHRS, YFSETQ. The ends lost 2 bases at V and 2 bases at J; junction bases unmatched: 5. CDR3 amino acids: CASSLTGTSGVTDTQYF. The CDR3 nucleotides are TGCGCCAGCAGCTTAACCGGGACTAGCGGGGTCACAGATACGCAGTATTTT.

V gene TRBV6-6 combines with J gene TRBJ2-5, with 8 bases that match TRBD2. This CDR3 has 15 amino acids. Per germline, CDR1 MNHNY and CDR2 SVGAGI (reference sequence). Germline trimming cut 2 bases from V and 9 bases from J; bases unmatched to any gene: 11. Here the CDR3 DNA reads TGTGCCAGCAGTTACGGGTTAGCGGGATTTACGGCCCAGTACTTC. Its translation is CASSYGLAGFTAQYF.

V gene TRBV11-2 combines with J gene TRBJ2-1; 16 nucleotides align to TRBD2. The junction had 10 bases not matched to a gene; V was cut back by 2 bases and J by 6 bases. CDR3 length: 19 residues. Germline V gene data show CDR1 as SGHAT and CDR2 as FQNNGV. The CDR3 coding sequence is TGTGCCAGCAGCTTAAGACAACTGGGACTAGCGGGGGGGGGCAATGAGCAGTTCTTC. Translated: CASSLRQLGLAGGGNEQFF.

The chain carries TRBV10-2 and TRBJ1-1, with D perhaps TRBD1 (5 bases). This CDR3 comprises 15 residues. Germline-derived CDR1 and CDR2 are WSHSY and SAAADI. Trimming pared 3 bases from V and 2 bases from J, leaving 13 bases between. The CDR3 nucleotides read TGCGCCAGCAGTGACCGGAGGGGCTTAAACACTGAAGCTTTCTTT. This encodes CASSDRRGLNTEAFF.

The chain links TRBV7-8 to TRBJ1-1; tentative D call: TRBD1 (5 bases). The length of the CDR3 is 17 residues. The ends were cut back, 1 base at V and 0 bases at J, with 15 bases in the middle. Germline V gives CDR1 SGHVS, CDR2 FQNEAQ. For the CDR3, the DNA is TGTGCCAGCAGCTTAGGTGTGTGGGGCGGAATGAACACTGAAGCTTTCTTT. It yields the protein CASSLGVWGGMNTEAFF.

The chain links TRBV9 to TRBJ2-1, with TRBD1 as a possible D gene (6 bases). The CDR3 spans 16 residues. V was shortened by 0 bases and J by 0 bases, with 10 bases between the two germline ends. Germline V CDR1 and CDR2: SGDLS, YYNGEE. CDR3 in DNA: TGTGCCAGCAGCGTAGGGGACACGAGCTCCTACAATGAGCAGTTCTTC. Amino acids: CASSVGDTSSYNEQFF.

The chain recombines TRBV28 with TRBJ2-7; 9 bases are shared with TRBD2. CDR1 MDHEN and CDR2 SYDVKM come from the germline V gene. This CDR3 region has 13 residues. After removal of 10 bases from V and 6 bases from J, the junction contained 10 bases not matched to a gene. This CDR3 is CAILNSGSSEQYF. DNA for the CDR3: TGTGCCATCCTAAATAGCGGGAGTAGCGAGCAGTACTTC.

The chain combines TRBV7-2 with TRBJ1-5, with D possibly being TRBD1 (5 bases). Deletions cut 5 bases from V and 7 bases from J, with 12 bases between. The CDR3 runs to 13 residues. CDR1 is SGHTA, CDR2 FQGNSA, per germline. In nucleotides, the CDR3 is TGTGCCAGCAGCCGGGGGGGTAGGCAGCCCCAGCATTTT. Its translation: CASSRGGRQPQHF.

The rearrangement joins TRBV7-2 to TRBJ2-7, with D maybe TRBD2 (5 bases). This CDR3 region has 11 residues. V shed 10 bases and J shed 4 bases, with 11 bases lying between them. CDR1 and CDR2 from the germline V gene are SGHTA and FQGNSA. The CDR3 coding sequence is TGTGCCACCGGTAGCGAGTACGAGCAGTACTTC. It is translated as CATGSEYEQYF.

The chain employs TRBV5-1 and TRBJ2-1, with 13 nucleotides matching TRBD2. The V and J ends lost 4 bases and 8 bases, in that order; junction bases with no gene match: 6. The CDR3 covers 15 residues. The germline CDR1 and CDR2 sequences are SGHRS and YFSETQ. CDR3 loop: CASSRTSGGADEQFF. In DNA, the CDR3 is TGCGCCAGCAGCCGAACTAGCGGGGGGGCCGATGAGCAGTTCTTC.

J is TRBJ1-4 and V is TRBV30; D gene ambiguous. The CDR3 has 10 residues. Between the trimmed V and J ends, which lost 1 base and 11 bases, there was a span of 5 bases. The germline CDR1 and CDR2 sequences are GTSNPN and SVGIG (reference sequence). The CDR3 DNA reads TGTGCCTGGAGTGGAGGGAAACTGTTTTTT. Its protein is CAWSGGKLFF.

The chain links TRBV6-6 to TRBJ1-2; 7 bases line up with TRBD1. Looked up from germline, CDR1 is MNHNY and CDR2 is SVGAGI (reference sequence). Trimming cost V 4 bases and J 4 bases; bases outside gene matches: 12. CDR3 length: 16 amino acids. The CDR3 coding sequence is TGTGCCAGCAGTTCACAGGGGTCCGACCCGATCTATGGCTACACCTTC. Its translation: CASSSQGSDPIYGYTF.

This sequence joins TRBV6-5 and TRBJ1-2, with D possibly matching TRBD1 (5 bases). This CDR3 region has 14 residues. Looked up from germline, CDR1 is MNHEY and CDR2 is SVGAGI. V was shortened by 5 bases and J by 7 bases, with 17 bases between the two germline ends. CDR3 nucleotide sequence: TGTGCCAGCAGTCTCGGACAACTCACACCTGGCTACACCTTC. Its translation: CASSLGQLTPGYTF.

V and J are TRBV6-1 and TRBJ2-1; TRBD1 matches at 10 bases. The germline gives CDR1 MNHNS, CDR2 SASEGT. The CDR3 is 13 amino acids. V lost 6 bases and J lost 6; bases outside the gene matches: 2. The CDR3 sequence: CASRGTGANEQFF. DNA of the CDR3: TGTGCCAGCAGGGGGACAGGGGCCAATGAGCAGTTCTTC.